This T cell receptor beta chain stems from a study of vaccination and CD4 T cells after COVID-19. Study summary: As their vaccination, participants received two doses of either BNT162b2 or mRNA-1273 vaccine. The post-vaccine samples came a median approximately 75 days after dose two (range 14 to 241).

A remark on this clonotype: What it binds is not known.

The V and J ends lost 3 bases and 1 base respectively, with 13 bases between them. From germline, CDR1 is KGHDR and CDR2 SFDVKD. This CDR3 has 16 residues. Specified treatment: approximately 9-day PBMC culture with coronavirus spike peptide pools or control peptides (ViraFEST assay). Expansion of antigen-specific T cells with peptide pools by ViraFEST preceded sequencing of TCRs. At the Johns Hopkins FTIC core, DNA taken from cultured CD4+ T cells was sequenced by way of the Oncomine TCR Beta short-read assay. CD4+ T cells were cultured, and genomic DNA was extracted from them. Each CDR3 protein gets one entry after TCRdb re-called the PCR reads with MiXCR. The sample has 9,500 to 10,000 distinct CDR3 sequences, around 68% seen once.

This TCR derives from a human donor who had recovered from COVID-19. The specimen was CD4+ T cells from blood, cultured in vitro. The V call is TRBV24-1, the J call TRBJ2-3; D could derive from TRBD1 or TRBD2 (5 bases each). CDR3 sequence (DNA): TGTGCCACCAGTGATGTGGGGCAGGGAGGCACAGATACGCAGTATTTT. It yields the protein CATSDVGQGGTDTQYF.